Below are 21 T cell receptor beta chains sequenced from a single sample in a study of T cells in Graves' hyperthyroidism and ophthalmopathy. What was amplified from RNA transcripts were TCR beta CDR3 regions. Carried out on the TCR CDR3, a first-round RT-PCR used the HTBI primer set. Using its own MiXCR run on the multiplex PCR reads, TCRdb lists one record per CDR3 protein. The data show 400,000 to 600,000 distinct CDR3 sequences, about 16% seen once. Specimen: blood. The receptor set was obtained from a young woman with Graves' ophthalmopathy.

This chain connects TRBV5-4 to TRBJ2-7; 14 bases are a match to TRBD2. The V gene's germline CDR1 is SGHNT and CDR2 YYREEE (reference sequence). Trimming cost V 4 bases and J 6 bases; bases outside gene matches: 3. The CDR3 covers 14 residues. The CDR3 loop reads CASSRLAGGREQYF. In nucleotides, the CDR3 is TGTGCCAGCAGCCGACTAGCGGGAGGGCGCGAGCAGTACTTC.

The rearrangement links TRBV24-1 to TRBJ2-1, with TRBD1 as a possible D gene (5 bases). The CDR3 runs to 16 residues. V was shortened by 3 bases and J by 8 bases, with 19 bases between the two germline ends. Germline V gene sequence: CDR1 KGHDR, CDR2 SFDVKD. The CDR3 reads CATSDSSGRAFDEQFF. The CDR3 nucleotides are TGTGCCACCAGTGATAGTTCAGGCAGGGCCTTTGATGAGCAGTTCTTC.

As DNA, the CDR3 is TGTGCCAGTACTCAGACGGGGGGAGGCAATCAGCCCCAGCATTTT. This gives the protein CASTQTGGGNQPQHF. The V gene is TRBV19, the J gene TRBJ1-5; weak D call: TRBD1 (5 bases). CDR1 is LNHDA, CDR2 SQIVND, per germline (reference sequence). The CDR3 totals 15 residues. V dropped 7 bases and J dropped 2 bases, with 15 bases sitting between them.

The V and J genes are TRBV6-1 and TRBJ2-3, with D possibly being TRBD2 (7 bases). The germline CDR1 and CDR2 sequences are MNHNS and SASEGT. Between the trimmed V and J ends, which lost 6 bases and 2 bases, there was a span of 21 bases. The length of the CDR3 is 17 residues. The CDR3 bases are TGTGCCAGCAGCCCCCAATCTCGGGGGGCATCCACAGATACGCAGTATTTT. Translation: CASSPQSRGASTDTQYF.

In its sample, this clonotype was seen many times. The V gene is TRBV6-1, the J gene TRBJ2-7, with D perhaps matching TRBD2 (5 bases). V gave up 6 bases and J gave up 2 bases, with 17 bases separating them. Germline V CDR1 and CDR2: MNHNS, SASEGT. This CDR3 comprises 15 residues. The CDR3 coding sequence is TGTGCCAGCAGATCCCTCCCTGGAGGTACCTACGAGCAGTACTTC. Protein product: CASRSLPGGTYEQYF.

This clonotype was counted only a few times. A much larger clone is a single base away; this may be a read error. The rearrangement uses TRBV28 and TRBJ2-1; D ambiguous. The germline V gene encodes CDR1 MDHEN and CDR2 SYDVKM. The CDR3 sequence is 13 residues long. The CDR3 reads CASSFDGYNGQFF. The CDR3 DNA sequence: TGTGCCAGCAGTTTTGACGGATACAATGGGCAGTTCTTC.

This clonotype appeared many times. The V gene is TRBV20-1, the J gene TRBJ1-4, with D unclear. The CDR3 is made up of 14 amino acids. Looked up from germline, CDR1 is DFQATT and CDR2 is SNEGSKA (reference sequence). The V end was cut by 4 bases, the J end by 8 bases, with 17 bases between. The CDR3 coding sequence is TGCAGTGCTACCCACATTCTCGGCATGGAAAAACTGTTTTTT. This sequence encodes CSATHILGMEKLFF.

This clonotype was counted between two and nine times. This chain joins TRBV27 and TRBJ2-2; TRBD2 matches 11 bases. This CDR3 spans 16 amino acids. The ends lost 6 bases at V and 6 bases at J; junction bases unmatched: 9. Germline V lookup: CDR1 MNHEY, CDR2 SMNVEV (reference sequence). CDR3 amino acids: CASRFSGRAAPGELFF. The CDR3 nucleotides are TGTGCCAGCAGATTTAGCGGGAGGGCCGCCCCCGGGGAGCTGTTTTTT.

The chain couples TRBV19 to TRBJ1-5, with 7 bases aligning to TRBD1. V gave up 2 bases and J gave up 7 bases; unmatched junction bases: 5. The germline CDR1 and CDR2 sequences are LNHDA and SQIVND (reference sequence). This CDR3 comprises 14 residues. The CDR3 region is CASSILQGEQPQHF. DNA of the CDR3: TGTGCCAGTAGTATACTGCAGGGGGAACAGCCCCAGCATTTT.

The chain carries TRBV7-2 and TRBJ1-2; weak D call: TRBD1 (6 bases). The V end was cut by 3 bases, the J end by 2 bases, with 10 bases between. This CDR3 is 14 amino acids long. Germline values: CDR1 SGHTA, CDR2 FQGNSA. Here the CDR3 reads CASSFTGTNYGYTF. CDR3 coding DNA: TGTGCCAGCAGCTTTACAGGGACCAACTATGGCTACACCTTC.

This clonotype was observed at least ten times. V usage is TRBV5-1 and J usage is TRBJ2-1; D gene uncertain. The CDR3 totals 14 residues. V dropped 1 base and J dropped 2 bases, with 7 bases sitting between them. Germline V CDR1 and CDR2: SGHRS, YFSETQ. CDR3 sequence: CASSLNLPYNEQFF. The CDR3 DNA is TGCGCCAGCAGCTTGAACTTACCCTACAATGAGCAGTTCTTC.

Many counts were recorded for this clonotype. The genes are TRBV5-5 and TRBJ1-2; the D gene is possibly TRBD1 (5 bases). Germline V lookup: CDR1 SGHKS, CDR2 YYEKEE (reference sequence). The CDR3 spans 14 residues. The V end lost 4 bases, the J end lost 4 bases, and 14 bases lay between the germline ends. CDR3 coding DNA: TGTGCCAGCAGCCACTTCACAGGAGTCTATGGCTACACCTTC. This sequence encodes CASSHFTGVYGYTF.

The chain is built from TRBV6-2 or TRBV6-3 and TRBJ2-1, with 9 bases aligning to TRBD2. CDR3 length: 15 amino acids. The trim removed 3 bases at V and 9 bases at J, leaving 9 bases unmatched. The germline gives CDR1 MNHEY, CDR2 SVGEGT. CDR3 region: CASSYASGRWGEQFF. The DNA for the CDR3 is TGTGCCAGCAGTTATGCGAGCGGGAGGTGGGGTGAGCAGTTCTTC.

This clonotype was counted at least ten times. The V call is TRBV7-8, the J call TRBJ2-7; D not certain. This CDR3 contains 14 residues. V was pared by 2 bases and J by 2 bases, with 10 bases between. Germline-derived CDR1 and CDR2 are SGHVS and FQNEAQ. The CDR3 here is CASSLRVETYEQYF. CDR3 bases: TGTGCCAGCAGCTTACGGGTAGAGACCTACGAGCAGTACTTC.

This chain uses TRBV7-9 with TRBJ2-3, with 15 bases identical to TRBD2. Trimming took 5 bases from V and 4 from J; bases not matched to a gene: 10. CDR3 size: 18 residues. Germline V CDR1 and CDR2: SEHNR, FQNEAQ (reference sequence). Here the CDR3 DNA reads TGTGCCAGCAGCCCGCCGGGACTAGCGGGAGGACGGGCAGATACGCAGTATTTT. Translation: CASSPPGLAGGRADTQYF.

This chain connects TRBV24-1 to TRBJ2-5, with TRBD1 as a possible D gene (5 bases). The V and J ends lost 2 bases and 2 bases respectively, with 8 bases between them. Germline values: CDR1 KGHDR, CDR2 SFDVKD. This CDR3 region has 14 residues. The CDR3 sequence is CATSDWTPQETQYF. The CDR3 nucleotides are TGTGCCACCAGTGATTGGACACCTCAAGAGACCCAGTACTTC.

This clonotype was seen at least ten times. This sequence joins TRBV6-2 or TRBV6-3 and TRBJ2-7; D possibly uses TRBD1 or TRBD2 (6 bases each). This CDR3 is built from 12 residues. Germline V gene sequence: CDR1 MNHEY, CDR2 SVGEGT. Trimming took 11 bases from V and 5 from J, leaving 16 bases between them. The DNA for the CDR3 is TGTGCCCTCGCCGAGGGGGGTCACGAGCAGTACTTC. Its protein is CALAEGGHEQYF.

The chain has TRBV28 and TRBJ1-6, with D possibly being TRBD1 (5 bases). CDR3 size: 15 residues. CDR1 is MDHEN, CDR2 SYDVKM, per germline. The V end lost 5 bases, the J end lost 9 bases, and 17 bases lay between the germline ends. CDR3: CASSTPGGWASPLHF. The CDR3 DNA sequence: TGTGCCAGCAGTACCCCGGGGGGTTGGGCTTCACCCCTCCACTTT.

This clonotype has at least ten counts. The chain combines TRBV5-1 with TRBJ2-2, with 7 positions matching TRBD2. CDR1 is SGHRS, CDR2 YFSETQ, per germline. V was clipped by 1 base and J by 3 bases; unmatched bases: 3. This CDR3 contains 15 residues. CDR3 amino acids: CASSLQRGHTGELFF. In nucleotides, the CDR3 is TGCGCCAGCAGCTTGCAGCGGGGACACACCGGGGAGCTGTTTTTT.

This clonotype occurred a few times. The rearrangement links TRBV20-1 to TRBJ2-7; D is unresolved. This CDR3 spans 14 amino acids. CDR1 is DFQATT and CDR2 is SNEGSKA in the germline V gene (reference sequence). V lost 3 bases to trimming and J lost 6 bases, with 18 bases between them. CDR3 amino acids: CSASRARAPSEQYF. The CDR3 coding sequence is TGCAGTGCTAGCCGAGCGAGAGCCCCCTCCGAGCAGTACTTC.

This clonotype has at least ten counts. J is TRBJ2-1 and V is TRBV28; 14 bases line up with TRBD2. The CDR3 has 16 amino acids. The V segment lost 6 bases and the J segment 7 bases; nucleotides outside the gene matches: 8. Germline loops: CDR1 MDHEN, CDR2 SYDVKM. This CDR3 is CASRRGTSGGGNEQFF. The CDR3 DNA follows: TGTGCCAGCAGAAGAGGGACTAGCGGGGGAGGGAATGAGCAGTTCTTC.